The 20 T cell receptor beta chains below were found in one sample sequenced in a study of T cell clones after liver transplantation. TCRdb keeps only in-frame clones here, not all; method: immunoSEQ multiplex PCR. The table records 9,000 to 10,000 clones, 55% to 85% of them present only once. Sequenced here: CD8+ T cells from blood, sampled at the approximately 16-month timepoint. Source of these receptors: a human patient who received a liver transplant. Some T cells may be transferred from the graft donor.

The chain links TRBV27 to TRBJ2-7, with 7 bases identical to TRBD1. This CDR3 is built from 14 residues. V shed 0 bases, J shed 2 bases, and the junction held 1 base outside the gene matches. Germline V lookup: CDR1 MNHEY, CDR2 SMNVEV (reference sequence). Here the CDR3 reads CASSLSQGAYEQYF. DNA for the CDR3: TGTGCCAGCAGTTTATCGCAGGGGGCCTACGAGCAGTACTTC.

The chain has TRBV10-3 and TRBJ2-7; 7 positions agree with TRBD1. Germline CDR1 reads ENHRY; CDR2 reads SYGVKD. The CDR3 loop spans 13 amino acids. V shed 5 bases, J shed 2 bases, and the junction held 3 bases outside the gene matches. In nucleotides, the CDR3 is TGTGCCATCAGTTGGGACAGAGCCTACGAGCAGTACTTC. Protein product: CAISWDRAYEQYF.

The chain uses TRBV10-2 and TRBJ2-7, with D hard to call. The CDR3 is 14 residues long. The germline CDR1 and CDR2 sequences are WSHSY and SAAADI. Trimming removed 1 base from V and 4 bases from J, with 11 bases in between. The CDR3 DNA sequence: TGCGCCAGCAGTGAGTACGGCTACTCGTACGAGCAGTACGTC. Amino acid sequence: CASSEYGYSYEQYV.

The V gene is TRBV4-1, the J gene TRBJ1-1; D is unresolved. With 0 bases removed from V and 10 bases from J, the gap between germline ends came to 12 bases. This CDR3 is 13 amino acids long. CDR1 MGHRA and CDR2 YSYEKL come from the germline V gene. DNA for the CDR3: TGCGCCAGCAGCCAAGATTTCGGGTTCGGAGCTTTCTTT. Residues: CASSQDFGFGAFF.

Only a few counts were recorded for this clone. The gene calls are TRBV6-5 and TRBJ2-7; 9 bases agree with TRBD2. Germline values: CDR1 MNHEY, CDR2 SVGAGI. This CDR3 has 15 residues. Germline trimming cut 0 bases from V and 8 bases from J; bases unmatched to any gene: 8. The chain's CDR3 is CASSYSSSGASQQYV. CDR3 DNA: TGTGCCAGCAGTTACTCTTCTAGCGGGGCCTCGCAGCAGTACGTC.

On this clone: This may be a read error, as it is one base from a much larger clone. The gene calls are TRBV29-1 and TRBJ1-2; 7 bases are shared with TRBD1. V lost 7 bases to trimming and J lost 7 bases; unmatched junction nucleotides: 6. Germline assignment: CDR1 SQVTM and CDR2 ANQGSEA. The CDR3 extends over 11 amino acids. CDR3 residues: CSGGRQGGYTF. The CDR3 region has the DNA TGCAGCGGAGGACGACAGGGTGGCTACACCTTC.

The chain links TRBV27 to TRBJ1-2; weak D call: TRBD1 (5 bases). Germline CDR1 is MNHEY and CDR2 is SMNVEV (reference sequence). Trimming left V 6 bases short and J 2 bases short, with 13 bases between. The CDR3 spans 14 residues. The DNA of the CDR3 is TGTGCCAGCAGGGGTTTACAGGAGAACTATGGCTACACCTTC. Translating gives CASRGLQENYGYTF.

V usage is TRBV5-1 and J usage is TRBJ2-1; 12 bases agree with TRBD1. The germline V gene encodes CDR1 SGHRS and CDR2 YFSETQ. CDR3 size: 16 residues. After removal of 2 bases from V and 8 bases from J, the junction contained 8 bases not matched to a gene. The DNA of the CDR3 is TGCGCCAGCAGCTTAGCCCCGGGACAGGGGGCGCATGAGCAGTTCTTC. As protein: CASSLAPGQGAHEQFF.

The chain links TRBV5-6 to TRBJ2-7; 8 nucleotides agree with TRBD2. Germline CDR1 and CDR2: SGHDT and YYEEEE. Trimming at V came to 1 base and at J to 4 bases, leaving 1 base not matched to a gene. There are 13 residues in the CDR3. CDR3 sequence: CASSLPSGYEQYV. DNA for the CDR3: TGTGCCAGCAGCTTGCCTAGCGGGTACGAGCAGTACGTC.

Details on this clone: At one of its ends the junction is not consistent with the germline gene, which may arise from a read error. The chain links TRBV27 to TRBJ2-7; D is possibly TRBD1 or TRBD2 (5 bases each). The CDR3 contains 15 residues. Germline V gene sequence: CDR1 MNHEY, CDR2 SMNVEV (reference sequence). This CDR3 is CASSSDRTSYYGQYF. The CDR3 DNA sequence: TGTGCCAGCAGTAGTGACAGAACTAGTTACTACGGGCAGTACTTC.

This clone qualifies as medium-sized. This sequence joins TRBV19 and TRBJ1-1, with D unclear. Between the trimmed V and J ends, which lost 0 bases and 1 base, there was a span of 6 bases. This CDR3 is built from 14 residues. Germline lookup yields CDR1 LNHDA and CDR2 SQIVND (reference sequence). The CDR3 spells CASSIDSPNTEAFF. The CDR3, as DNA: TGTGCCAGTAGTATAGACTCGCCGAACACTGAAGCTTTCTTT.

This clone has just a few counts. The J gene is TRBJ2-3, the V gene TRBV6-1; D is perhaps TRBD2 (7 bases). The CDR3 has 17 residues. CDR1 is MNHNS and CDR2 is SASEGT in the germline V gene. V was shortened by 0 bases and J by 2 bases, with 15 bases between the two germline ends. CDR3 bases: TGTGCCAGCAGTGAAGCGGGGGGGGCAGGGCCCACAGATACGCAGTATTTT. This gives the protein CASSEAGGAGPTDTQYF.

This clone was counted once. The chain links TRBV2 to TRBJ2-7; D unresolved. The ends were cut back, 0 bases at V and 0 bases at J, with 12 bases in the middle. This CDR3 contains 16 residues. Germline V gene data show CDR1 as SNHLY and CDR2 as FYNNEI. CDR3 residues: CASSEAPRFPSYEQYF. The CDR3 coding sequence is TGTGCCAGCAGTGAAGCGCCCAGGTTTCCCTCCTACGAGCAGTACTTC.

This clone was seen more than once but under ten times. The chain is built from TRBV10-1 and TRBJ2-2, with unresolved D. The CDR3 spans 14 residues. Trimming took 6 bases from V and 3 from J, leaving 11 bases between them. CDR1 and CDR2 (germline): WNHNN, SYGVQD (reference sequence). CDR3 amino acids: CASSELLDTGELFF. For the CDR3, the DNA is TGCGCCAGCAGCGAACTACTGGACACCGGGGAGCTGTTTTTT.

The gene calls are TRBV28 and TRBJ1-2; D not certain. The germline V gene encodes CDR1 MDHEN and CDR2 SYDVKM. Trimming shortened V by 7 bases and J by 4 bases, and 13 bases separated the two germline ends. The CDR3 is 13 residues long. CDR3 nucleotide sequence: TGTGCCAGCAAAAATACAGTCTTCTATGGCTACACCTTC. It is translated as CASKNTVFYGYTF.

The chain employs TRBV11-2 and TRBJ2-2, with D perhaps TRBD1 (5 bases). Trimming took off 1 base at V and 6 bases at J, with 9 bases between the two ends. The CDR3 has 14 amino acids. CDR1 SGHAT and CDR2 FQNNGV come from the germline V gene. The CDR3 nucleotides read TGTGCCAGCAGCTTAGGGCAGGGTCCCGGGGAGCTGTTTTTT. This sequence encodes CASSLGQGPGELFF.

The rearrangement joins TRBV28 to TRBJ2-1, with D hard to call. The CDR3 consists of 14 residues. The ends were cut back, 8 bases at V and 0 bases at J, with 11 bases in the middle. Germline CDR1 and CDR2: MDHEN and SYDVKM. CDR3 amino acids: CASGIDDSYNEQFF. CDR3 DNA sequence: TGTGCCAGCGGAATCGATGACTCCTACAATGAGCAGTTCTTC.

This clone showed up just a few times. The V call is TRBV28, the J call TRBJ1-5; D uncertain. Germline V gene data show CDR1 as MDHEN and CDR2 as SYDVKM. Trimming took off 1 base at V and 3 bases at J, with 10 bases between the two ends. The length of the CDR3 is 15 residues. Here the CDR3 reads CASSLYTTPNQPQHF. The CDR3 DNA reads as TGTGCCAGCAGTTTATACACGACCCCCAATCAGCCCCAGCATTTT.

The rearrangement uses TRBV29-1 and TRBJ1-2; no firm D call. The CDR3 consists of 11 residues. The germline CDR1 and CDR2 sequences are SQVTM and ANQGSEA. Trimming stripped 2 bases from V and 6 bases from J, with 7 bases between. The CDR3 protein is CSVEQSNGYTF. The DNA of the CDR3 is TGCAGCGTTGAACAGTCGAATGGCTACACCTTC.

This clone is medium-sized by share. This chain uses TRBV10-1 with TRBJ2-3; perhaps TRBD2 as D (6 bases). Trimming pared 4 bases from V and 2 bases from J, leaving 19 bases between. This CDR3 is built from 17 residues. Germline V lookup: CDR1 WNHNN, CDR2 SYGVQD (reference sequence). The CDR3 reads CASSGPPGESVTDTQYF. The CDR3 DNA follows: TGCGCCAGCAGTGGACCCCCGGGGGAGTCCGTCACAGATACGCAGTATTTT.